The 20 T cell receptor beta chains in this list originate from one sample, sequenced in a study of T cell responses to AZD1222 COVID-19 vaccine. Assay used: immunoSEQ multiplex PCR; TCRdb lists only in-frame clones, some missing. The sample lists more than 95,000 clones; around 85% were seen once. This material consisted of peripheral blood, taken 28 days after the second AZD1222 dose. Receptors were obtained from an adult who received the AZD1222 COVID-19 vaccine.

The V call is TRBV5-8, the J call TRBJ2-5; 11 nucleotides agree with TRBD2. Trimming removed 0 bases from V and 5 bases from J; junction bases left unmatched: 9. The CDR3 runs 17 residues. Germline V gene lookup returns CDR1 SGHTS and CDR2 YDEGEE. CDR3 residues: CASSLVLLAGERETQYF. CDR3 nucleotide sequence: TGTGCCAGCAGCTTGGTGTTACTAGCGGGGGAGAGGGAGACCCAGTACTTC.

Here the CDR3 reads CASSLGLEGGNEQFF. CDR3 DNA sequence: TGTGCCAGCAGTTTGGGACTAGAAGGGGGCAATGAGCAGTTCTTC. This rearrangement joins TRBV28 to TRBJ2-1; 8 positions agree with TRBD2. The CDR3 has 15 residues. J lost 6 bases, V lost 3 bases, and 7 bases had no gene match. The germline V gene encodes CDR1 MDHEN and CDR2 SYDVKM. Full variable domain (missing parts from reference TRBV28 and TRBJ2-1): DVKVTQSSRYLVKRTGEKVFLECVQDMDHENMFWYRQDPGLGLRLIYFSYDVKMKEKGDIPEGYSVSREKKERFSLILESASTNQTSMYLCASSLGLEGGNEQFFGPGTRLTVL.

The chain joins TRBV20-1 to TRBJ1-2, with D unclear. CDR3 length: 11 residues. With 4 bases removed from V and 2 bases from J, the gap between germline ends came to 5 bases. Germline CDR1 DFQATT, CDR2 SNEGSKA (reference sequence). The CDR3 nucleotides read TGCAGTGCTAACTCCAACTATGGCTACACCTTC. This translates into CSANSNYGYTF.

V gene TRBV6-2 or TRBV6-3 combines with J gene TRBJ2-3; 12 bases are a match to TRBD2. Trimming removed 0 bases from V and 0 bases from J; junction bases left unmatched: 10. The germline V gene has CDR1 MNHEY and CDR2 SVGEGT. The CDR3 is 20 amino acids. The CDR3 region is CASSYSSSGGAKTSTDTQYF. CDR3 nucleotide sequence: TGTGCCAGCAGTTACTCGTCTAGCGGGGGGGCCAAAACCAGCACAGATACGCAGTATTTT.

This chain's CDR3 is CASSIQDTGGYTF. CDR3 in DNA: TGTGCCAGCAGTATCCAGGACACAGGGGGCTACACCTTC. The J gene is TRBJ1-2, the V gene TRBV6-5; D possibly corresponds to TRBD1 (6 bases). V lost 5 bases, J lost 8 bases, and 15 bases lay in between. Germline V gene lookup returns CDR1 MNHEY and CDR2 SVGAGI. The CDR3 loop spans 13 amino acids.

The rearrangement uses TRBV10-1 and TRBJ1-6; possible D gene TRBD1, 6 bases. V dropped 3 bases and J dropped 10 bases, with 16 bases sitting between them. Germline V gene sequence: CDR1 WNHNN, CDR2 SYGVQD (reference sequence). The CDR3 is made up of 15 amino acids. In nucleotides, the CDR3 is TGCGCCAGCAGTGACTCCGGGACACCTGGGTCACCCCTCCACTTT. The encoded protein is CASSDSGTPGSPLHF.

The chain recombines TRBV20-1 with TRBJ2-3; D uncertain. Germline V gene lookup returns CDR1 DFQATT and CDR2 SNEGSKA (reference sequence). Trimming stripped 3 bases from V and 4 bases from J, with 14 bases between. The CDR3 is 14 residues long. DNA of the CDR3: TGCAGTGCTAGTGATTCACCCACCTCAGATACGCAGTATTTT. Amino acid sequence: CSASDSPTSDTQYF.

This chain links TRBV5-1 with TRBJ1-1; D is undetermined. CDR3 size: 13 residues. The germline CDR1 and CDR2 sequences are SGHRS and YFSETQ. The V and J ends lost 4 bases and 3 bases respectively, with 10 bases between them. The chain's CDR3 is CASSPEGYTEAFF. DNA for the CDR3: TGCGCCAGCAGCCCGGAGGGCTACACTGAAGCTTTCTTT.

The gene calls are TRBV6-2 or TRBV6-3 and TRBJ2-5; the D gene could be TRBD1 or TRBD2 (5 bases each). Germline CDR1 MNHEY, CDR2 SVGEGT. CDR3 length: 13 amino acids. The germline V and J ends were trimmed by 6 bases and 5 bases, with 13 bases remaining between them. The CDR3 DNA reads TGTGCCAGCAGCCGGGGTTGGGGGGAGACCCAGTACTTC. This codes for CASSRGWGETQYF.

This clone has a single count. V usage is TRBV9 and J usage is TRBJ1-6; 7 bases are shared with TRBD1. Germline CDR1 SGDLS, CDR2 YYNGEE. The trim removed 5 bases at V and 9 bases at J, leaving 8 bases unmatched. The CDR3 has 14 residues. The CDR3 bases are TGTGCCAGCAGGAGGGGTACAGGGGTTTCACCCCTCCACTTT. This encodes CASRRGTGVSPLHF.

The rearrangement uses TRBV5-1 and TRBJ1-2; D unresolved. The CDR3 covers 15 residues. CDR1 is SGHRS, CDR2 YFSETQ, per germline. Trimming pared 3 bases from V and 4 bases from J, leaving 16 bases between. In nucleotides, the CDR3 is TGCGCCAGCAGCTCCGCCGGCCAAACCAGCTATGGCTACACCTTC. It encodes CASSSAGQTSYGYTF.

V usage is TRBV2 and J usage is TRBJ1-1; 11 bases line up with TRBD1. CDR3 size: 15 residues. V lost 3 bases and J lost 5; bases outside the gene matches: 5. Germline CDR1 SNHLY, CDR2 FYNNEI. CDR3: CASSEDRGRRTEAFF. The CDR3 region has the DNA TGTGCCAGCAGTGAGGACAGGGGGCGCAGGACTGAAGCTTTCTTT.

This chain uses TRBV4-2 with TRBJ2-1; D ambiguous. V lost 0 bases and J 8 bases, leaving 11 bases between the germline ends. The CDR3 totals 14 residues. CDR1 LGHNA and CDR2 YNFKEQ come from the germline V gene. The CDR3 spells CASSQEATRHEQFF. For the CDR3, the DNA is TGTGCCAGCAGCCAAGAGGCCACCCGCCATGAGCAGTTCTTC.

The rearrangement joins TRBV19 to TRBJ2-2, with D perhaps matching TRBD1 (7 bases). V lost 1 base to trimming and J lost 4 bases, with 10 bases between them. CDR3 size: 15 residues. Per germline, CDR1 LNHDA and CDR2 SQIVND (reference sequence). The CDR3 DNA is TGTGCCAGTAGTATAGGCCAGGGGGGCACCGGGGAGCTGTTTTTT. This sequence encodes CASSIGQGGTGELFF.

This chain links TRBV10-3 with TRBJ2-2; TRBD1 aligns across 8 bases. Germline lookup yields CDR1 ENHRY and CDR2 SYGVKD. Trimming removed 7 bases from V and 1 base from J; junction bases left unmatched: 5. CDR3 length equals 15 residues. CDR3 protein: CAITPGQGNTGELFF. The CDR3 DNA sequence: TGTGCCATCACCCCCGGACAGGGGAACACCGGGGAGCTGTTTTTT.

The rearrangement joins TRBV28 to TRBJ2-5; D is uncertain. Germline V CDR1 and CDR2: MDHEN, SYDVKM. The CDR3 runs 12 residues. V was trimmed by 6 bases and J by 0 bases, leaving 5 bases between them. The CDR3 loop reads CASRGNQETQYF. In nucleotides, the CDR3 is TGTGCCAGCAGGGGAAACCAAGAGACCCAGTACTTC.

In this sample, this clone turned up once. The chain uses TRBV4-3 and TRBJ2-3, with 8 bases aligning to TRBD1. Trimming took 0 bases from V and 6 from J; bases not matched to a gene: 11. CDR3 length equals 17 residues. Germline values: CDR1 LGHNA, CDR2 YSLEER. The CDR3 nucleotides read TGCGCCAGCAGCCAAGATCGGGCAGGGGGCAATACGGATACGCAGTATTTT. It codes for CASSQDRAGGNTDTQYF.

This clone appeared a few times. Other nucleotide sequences from this sample produce the same CDR3. CDR3 loop: CASSLQGWTEAFF. CDR3 sequence (DNA): TGTGCCAGCAGTCTCCAGGGATGGACTGAAGCTTTCTTT. The chain has TRBV6-5 and TRBJ1-1, with D perhaps TRBD1 (5 bases). The V gene's germline CDR1 is MNHEY and CDR2 SVGAGI. V lost 5 bases and J lost 5, with 12 bases in between. The CDR3 is 13 residues long.

The CDR3 DNA sequence: TGCGCCAGCAGCCAACCACAGGGGCGGGAGCAGTTCTTC. The encoded protein is CASSQPQGREQFF. The J gene is TRBJ2-1, the V gene TRBV4-1; 7 nucleotides match TRBD1. Trimming took 2 bases from V and 10 from J; bases not matched to a gene: 5. The CDR3 totals 13 residues. Looked up from germline, CDR1 is MGHRA and CDR2 is YSYEKL.

This rearrangement joins TRBV5-6 to TRBJ1-5; 9 nucleotides agree with TRBD1. Germline lookup yields CDR1 SGHDT and CDR2 YYEEEE. There are 18 residues in the CDR3. V shed 4 bases, J shed 4 bases, and the junction held 15 bases outside the gene matches. CDR3 protein: CASSPAGQGWSRNQPQHF. Here the CDR3 DNA reads TGTGCCAGCAGCCCGGCGGGACAGGGATGGTCGAGGAATCAGCCCCAGCATTTT.